These T cell receptor beta chains were read from a single sample in a study of T cells in localized non-small cell lung cancer. Here immunoSEQ multiplex PCR was the method, and the copy in TCRdb shows in-frame clones only, minus some. The table records tens of thousands of clones, approximately 91% of them present only once. The material was peripheral blood, obtained before any cancer treatment. The receptors were gathered from a man between 40 and 69 years old with stage I lung adenocarcinoma. Both conserved end residues are trimmed from each CDR3. The order of the fields is V gene, CDR3 protein.

TRBV11-3,ASSAGDWGYEQY
TRBV11-3,ASSLDRYEQY
TRBV25-1,ASSELAGTDQETQY
TRBV6-1,ASSEDRQALLSGNTIY
TRBV29-1,STSTTSTDTQY
TRBV11-3,ASSSPPGSDTGELF
TRBV5-1,ASSMDRDLTLH
TRBV27,ASSLRRTSGRVSTDTQY
TRBV7-6,ASSSGRTFQETQY
TRBV30,AWSRAYEQY
TRBV7-9,ASSSPGSYEQY
TRBV27,ASSLRSGRGNEQF
TRBV7-9,ASSGTSAPSYNEQF
TRBV29-1,SAQNREGTEAF
TRBV10-1,ASSWKGLAGDRGQETQY
TRBV6-6,ASSYSPDPQSEQY
TRBV7-9,ASSPEVWDTQY
TRBV6-5,ASFRRANTEAF
TRBV6-6,ASFPGYNEQF
TRBV28,ASSSGRAGGPEQF
TRBV7-9,ASSLGDSSTDTQY
TRBV7-3,ASSLRSASGRFKDGELF
TRBV7-8,ASSFQRISTDTQY
TRBV13,ASSLRGRFHEQF
TRBV28,ASSGQGFGY
TRBV19,GTAPRGGLQPQH
TRBV9,ASSVGQNYEQY
TRBV5-4,ASSPGQTGLGETQY
TRBV6-6,ASFGLAGEQY
TRBV5-1,ASSLVAGGAGELF
TRBV25-1,ASSRGVGRPETQY
TRBV7-8,ASSGLNEQF
TRBV6-5,ASRARQGASGELF
TRBV5-1,ASSLSGTRSNEQF
TRBV7-9,ASSLWGLHGMVDPNEQF
TRBV6-4,ASRLSSGANVLT
TRBV2,ASSGREKWVEQF
TRBV7-3,ASSPTRSRADTQY
TRBV4-2,ASSKGTGVAKNIQY
TRBV4-1,ASSQETGGARGTQY
TRBV10-3,AINQEERGNEQF
TRBV7-2,ASSLEIGPEQY
TRBV10-3,AIGRSADQPQH
TRBV11-2,ASSLDWDEKLF
TRBV7-3,ASSLTSANTGELF
TRBV6-5,ASSYGRANNEQF
TRBV18,ASSPSSHSGNTIY
TRBV27,ASSLLPGGGVQNTGELF
TRBV6-4,ASSDSEHSKQF
TRBV30,AWGPGILYEQY
TRBV4-3,ASSQDDEGGGFYGYT
TRBV5-1,ASSWTSGSYEQY
TRBV28,ASSTSKTGGIAGANVLT